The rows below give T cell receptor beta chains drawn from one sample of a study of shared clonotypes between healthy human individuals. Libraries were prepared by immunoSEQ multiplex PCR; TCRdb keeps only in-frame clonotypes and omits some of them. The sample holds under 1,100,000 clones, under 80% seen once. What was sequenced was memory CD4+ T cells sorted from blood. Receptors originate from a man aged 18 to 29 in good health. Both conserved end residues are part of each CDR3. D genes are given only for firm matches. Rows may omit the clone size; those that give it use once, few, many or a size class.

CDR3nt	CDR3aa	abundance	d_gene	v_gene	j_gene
TGTGCCAGCAGTTTGGGCGGGACCTCGCGCGAGACCCAGTACTTC	CASSLGGTSRETQYF	NA	NA	TRBV28	TRBJ2-5
TGTGCCAGCAGTGCTGAGGGCCTCAGTGAGCAGTTCTTC	CASSAEGLSEQFF	few	NA	TRBV2	TRBJ2-1
TGTGCCAGCAGGCTAGCGGGAGCTTCTGTCAATGAGCAGTTCTTC	CASRLAGASVNEQFF	NA	TRBD2	TRBV6-1	TRBJ2-1
TGTGCCAGCAGTTTGACTAGCGGGAGGTGGAATGAGCAGTTCTTC	CASSLTSGRWNEQFF	NA	TRBD2	TRBV7-2	TRBJ2-1
TGTGCCAGTAAGGTAGACTTAACAGGGCCTGAAGCTTTCTTT	CASKVDLTGPEAFF	NA	NA	TRBV19	TRBJ1-1
TGTGCCACCAGCAGAACAGCAATATACAATGAGCAGTTCTTC	CATSRTAIYNEQFF	NA	NA	TRBV15	TRBJ2-1
TGTGCCAGCAGTGAAGAGAGAGGTGGCTACACCTTC	CASSEERGGYTF	NA	NA	TRBV2	TRBJ1-2
TGTGCCAGCGGGGGGACTGGAGGGTCCGGTGAGCAGTTCTTC	CASGGTGGSGEQFF	NA	NA	TRBV2	TRBJ2-1
TGTGCCAGCAGCTTGCACGGGGGCTCAAACACCGGGGAGCTGTTTTTT	CASSLHGGSNTGELFF	NA	NA	TRBV5-5	TRBJ2-2
TGTGCCAGCAGCCAGGGACAGGGTTGGTACGAGCAGTACTTC	CASSQGQGWYEQYF	NA	TRBD1	TRBV7-2	TRBJ2-7
TGCGCCAGCAGCTTGGAACAGGGCAGTGGAAACACCATATATTTT	CASSLEQGSGNTIYF	NA	NA	TRBV5-1	TRBJ1-3
TGTGCCATCAGAAGAGGGTCAGAACTTAATTCACCCCTCCACTTT	CAIRRGSELNSPLHF	few	NA	TRBV10-3	TRBJ1-6
TGTGCCAGCAGAAGGGGGGCCCTAAACACTGAAGCTTTCTTT	CASRRGALNTEAFF	NA	NA	TRBV6-1	TRBJ1-1
TGCGCCAGCTGCAAGACCGGCGGGGGGGCCAGGGAGACCCAGTACTTC	CASCKTGGGARETQYF	NA	TRBD2	TRBV10-2	TRBJ2-5
TGTGCCAGTAGTAGACAGGGGACCTATGGCTACACCTTC	CASSRQGTYGYTF	NA	TRBD1	TRBV19	TRBJ1-2
TGTGCCAGCACTACCATAGGGACAGGGACGAGCAATCAGCCCCAGCATTTT	CASTTIGTGTSNQPQHF	NA	TRBD1	TRBV28	TRBJ1-5
TGTGCCAGCACCTATGCCGGGGGGCCGGGAGGAGGCTACACCTTC	CASTYAGGPGGGYTF	NA	NA	TRBV28	TRBJ1-2
TGTGCCAGCAGCTTAGGTTCTTGGGGGAAGTATGGCTACACCTTC	CASSLGSWGKYGYTF	NA	NA	TRBV7-8	TRBJ1-2